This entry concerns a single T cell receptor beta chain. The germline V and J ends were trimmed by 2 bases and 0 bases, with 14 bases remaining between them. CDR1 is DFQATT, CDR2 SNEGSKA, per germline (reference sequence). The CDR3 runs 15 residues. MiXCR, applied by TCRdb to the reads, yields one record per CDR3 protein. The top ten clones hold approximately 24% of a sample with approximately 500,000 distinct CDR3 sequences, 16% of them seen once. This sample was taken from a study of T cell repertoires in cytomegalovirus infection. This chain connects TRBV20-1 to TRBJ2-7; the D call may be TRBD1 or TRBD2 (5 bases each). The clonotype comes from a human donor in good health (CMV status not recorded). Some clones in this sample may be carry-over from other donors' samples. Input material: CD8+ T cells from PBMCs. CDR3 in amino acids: CSARNSEGSSYEQYF. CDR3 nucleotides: TGCAGTGCTAGAAATTCAGAGGGGAGCTCCTACGAGCAGTACTTC.